The present T cell receptor (beta chain) was sequenced within a study of CD8+ T cells in alopecia areata. On the study more broadly: Treated individuals took tofacitinib by mouth, 5 to 10 mg twice daily. Tofacitinib dosing lasted 6 to 18 months, which was then followed by 6 months off drug.

By sample fraction, this clone is medium-sized. The antigen remains unidentified. Researchers gathered lesional scalp punch biopsies and peripheral blood from patients with alopecia areata. RNA, once extracted, was reverse transcribed into cDNA for use as the sequencing template. The data were produced by immunoSEQ multiplex PCR, yet TCRdb's version contains in-frame clones alone and is incomplete. This sample has about 15,000 clones; more than 50% occur once, and the top ten carry over 9%. Notes on the study in general: Researchers reported that TCR sharing among patients proved less clear than in mice, possibly HLA-linked. Alopecia totalis/universalis scalp especially showed more expanded CD8+ clones than normal scalp.

Trimming pared 4 bases from V and 1 base from J, leaving 14 bases between. Germline loops: CDR1 SGHRS, CDR2 YFSETQ. This CDR3 has 15 residues. Specimen: skin. The chain links TRBV5-1 to TRBJ2-5; possibly TRBD2 for D (5 bases). This sequence was found in a human donor with alopecia areata. The CDR3 sequence: CASSLTNPVQETQYF. The DNA of the CDR3 is TGCGCCAGCAGCCTGACTAACCCGGTCCAAGAGACCCAGTACTTC.